This T cell receptor (beta chain) was documented in a study of T cells in Graves' hyperthyroidism and ophthalmopathy. Study-wide points: Most thyroid-expanded clonotypes above 0.001 were also found in blood.

Diagnosis relied on clinical symptoms, serum thyroxine and TRAb, thyroid ultrasound and orbital computed tomography. This clonotype was observed at least ten times. Its antigen is undetermined. Template material for amplifying TCR beta CDR3 regions consisted of RNA transcripts. First-round RT-PCR of the TCR CDR3 relied on the HTBI primer set. In TCRdb, the multiplex PCR reads were re-called with MiXCR into one record per CDR3 protein. The sample has 300,000 to 450,000 distinct CDR3 sequences; more than 14% are singletons. The germline V gene has CDR1 MDHEN and CDR2 SYDVKM. Trimming removed 4 bases at V and 7 bases at J, with 20 bases between. The CDR3 length is 16 residues.

V is TRBV28 and J is TRBJ2-1; possibly TRBD1 for D (5 bases). This TCR derives from a woman under 40 with Graves' ophthalmopathy. Sequenced material: blood. DNA for the CDR3: TGTGCCAGCAGTTACACCGGACACGCCTTAATTAATGAGCAGTTCTTC. Protein sequence: CASSYTGHALINEQFF.